The 7 T cell receptor beta chains below come from one sample, sequenced in a study of blood T cell repertoires in COVID-19. The assay was immunoSEQ multiplex PCR, and TCRdb's table has in-frame clones only and misses some. Of 300,000 to 350,000 clones in the sample, roughly nine tenths were seen once. Material for sequencing was peripheral blood. The receptors originated from a woman aged 60 to 75 with COVID-19, enrolled during active disease.

This clone turned up a few times. The rearrangement uses TRBV2 and TRBJ1-2, with a tentative D call TRBD1 (6 bases). Per the germline V gene, CDR1 is SNHLY and CDR2 is FYNNEI. This CDR3 has 15 residues. Trimming stripped 7 bases from V and 0 bases from J, with 15 bases between. CDR3 loop: CASTFAQGPNYGYTF. In DNA, the CDR3 is TGTGCCAGCACCTTTGCGCAGGGGCCTAACTATGGCTACACCTTC. The whole variable domain, remainder taken from reference TRBV2 and TRBJ1-2, is EPEVTQTPSHQVTQMGQEVILRCVPISNHLYFYWYRQILGQKVEFLVSFYNNEISEKSEIFDDQFSVERPDGSNFTLKIRSTKLEDSAMYFCASTFAQGPNYGYTFGSGTRLTVV.

The chain joins TRBV20-1 to TRBJ2-7, with TRBD1 matching 11 bases. V gave up 3 bases and J gave up 2 bases; unmatched junction bases: 6. The CDR3 contains 15 residues. The germline gives CDR1 DFQATT, CDR2 SNEGSKA (reference sequence). CDR3 DNA sequence: TGCAGTGCTAGTCCAGGACAGGGGGCTACCTACGAGCAGTACTTC. This translates into CSASPGQGATYEQYF.

The CDR3 reads CSVVADRGGLEGYTF. Written as DNA, the CDR3 is TGCAGCGTTGTTGCCGACAGGGGTGGGCTGGAGGGCTACACCTTC. The chain uses TRBV29-1 and TRBJ1-2; 8 bases fit TRBD1. V was clipped by 4 bases and J by 8 bases; unmatched bases: 15. The CDR3 sequence is 15 residues long. From germline, CDR1 is SQVTM and CDR2 ANQGSEA.

V is TRBV6-6 and J is TRBJ1-4; TRBD1 agrees at 7 bases. The CDR3 has 19 residues. V lost 5 bases to trimming and J lost 0 bases; unmatched junction nucleotides: 15. Germline lookup yields CDR1 MNHNY and CDR2 SVGAGI (reference sequence). Written as DNA, the CDR3 is TGTGCCAGCAGTCCGAAGACAGGGACCCACGTAGCAACTAATGAAAAACTGTTTTTT. This gives the protein CASSPKTGTHVATNEKLFF.

In this sample, this clone turned up once. CDR3 in DNA: TGTGCCAGCAGCTTAATCGGCCCCCCGAGGACTGAAGCTTTCTTT. Translated, it gives CASSLIGPPRTEAFF. The chain links TRBV7-3 to TRBJ1-1, with no clear D. Trimming removed 1 base at V and 5 bases at J, with 14 bases between. The CDR3 spans 15 residues. Germline values: CDR1 SGHTA, CDR2 FQGTGA.

The chain combines TRBV6-2 or TRBV6-3 with TRBJ2-1; 8 bases are shared with TRBD1. This CDR3 is 12 amino acids long. After removal of 6 bases from V and 14 bases from J, the junction contained 9 bases not matched to a gene. CDR1 and CDR2 from the germline V gene are MNHEY and SVGEGT. The CDR3 DNA follows: TGTGCCAGCAGCCAGACAGGGGTGAATGAGTTCTTC. Translation: CASSQTGVNEFF.

This rearrangement joins TRBV5-1 to TRBJ2-7, with 9 bases matching TRBD1. The CDR3 is 14 residues long. In germline, CDR1 is SGHRS, CDR2 YFSETQ. V trimming: 2 bases; J trimming: 6 bases; junction bases outside the gene matches: 6. As DNA, the CDR3 is TGCGCCAGCAGCTTTTCGGACAGGGGTGGCGAGCAGTACTTC. Translating gives CASSFSDRGGEQYF.